The 21 T cell receptor beta chains below all came from one sample that was sequenced in a study of beta chain features in type 1 diabetes. The authors reverse transcribed all of the isolated RNA, so sequencing captured expressed TCRB transcripts. The protocol was immunoSEQ multiplex PCR, while the TCRdb copy is restricted to in-frame clones and leaves out a portion. The table includes 310,000 or so clones, approximately 11% detected once. What was sequenced was naive CD4+ T cells from blood. Source of these receptors: a woman aged 25 to 39 in good health.

The chain links TRBV9 to TRBJ2-5; the D gene is possibly TRBD2 (7 bases). From germline, CDR1 is SGDLS and CDR2 YYNGEE. The CDR3 is 15 residues long. V lost 1 base to trimming and J lost 5 bases, with 15 bases between them. CDR3 residues: CASSVRGGQFETQYF. The CDR3 DNA sequence: TGTGCCAGCAGCGTAAGGGGGGGGCAGTTTGAGACCCAGTACTTC.

This clone was counted only a few times. This chain uses TRBV29-1 with TRBJ2-7, with 7 nucleotides matching TRBD2. Germline CDR1 SQVTM, CDR2 ANQGSEA. There are 13 residues in the CDR3. After removal of 7 bases from V and 3 bases from J, the junction contained 9 bases not matched to a gene. The CDR3 DNA is TGCAGCGCGAAAGCGGGAAGGGACTACGAGCAGTACTTC. Encoded protein: CSAKAGRDYEQYF.

The rearrangement joins TRBV5-1 to TRBJ2-7; 12 bases map to TRBD2. Trimming removed 0 bases from V and 4 bases from J; junction bases left unmatched: 14. The germline V gene has CDR1 SGHRS and CDR2 YFSETQ. There are 19 residues in the CDR3. CDR3 region: CASSLEPSGRAGYEYEQYF. The CDR3 nucleotides are TGCGCCAGCAGCTTGGAACCTAGCGGGAGGGCAGGTTACGAGTACGAGCAGTACTTC.

This clone appeared a few times. This rearrangement joins TRBV5-1 to TRBJ2-7; TRBD1 agrees at 7 bases. V was pared by 4 bases and J by 2 bases, with 6 bases of the junction left unmatched. The CDR3 has 14 amino acids. The germline V gene has CDR1 SGHRS and CDR2 YFSETQ. This CDR3 is CASSPPGQTYEQYF. CDR3 in DNA: TGCGCCAGCAGCCCACCGGGACAGACCTACGAGCAGTACTTC.

This chain connects TRBV7-9 to TRBJ1-2, with D hard to call. The CDR3 runs 13 residues. CDR1 is SEHNR and CDR2 is FQNEAQ in the germline V gene (reference sequence). V was shortened by 1 base and J by 5 bases, with 8 bases between the two germline ends. CDR3 in amino acids: CASSLGGIYGYTF. The CDR3 DNA reads as TGTGCCAGCAGCTTAGGTGGCATATATGGCTACACCTTC.

The gene calls are TRBV30 and TRBJ1-4; possibly TRBD1 for D (5 bases). This CDR3 region has 16 residues. Trimming took off 0 bases at V and 2 bases at J, with 13 bases between the two ends. The germline V gene encodes CDR1 GTSNPN and CDR2 SVGIG (reference sequence). CDR3 DNA: TGTGCCTGGAGTGTAAGGGGCCGCCGGACTAATGAAAAACTGTTTTTT. This translates into CAWSVRGRRTNEKLFF. The full variable domain, rest sourced from reference TRBV30 and TRBJ1-4, is SQTIHQWPATLVQPVGSPLSLECTVEGTSNPNLYWYRQAAGRGLQLLFYSVGIGQISSEVPQNLSASRPQDRQFILSSKKLLLSDSGFYLCAWSVRGRRTNEKLFFGSGTQLSVL.

This clone is a singleton in its sample. V is TRBV30 and J is TRBJ1-2; D gene unclear. The CDR3 spans 12 residues. The germline CDR1 and CDR2 sequences are GTSNPN and SVGIG (reference sequence). Trimming took off 0 bases at V and 8 bases at J, with 10 bases between the two ends. In DNA form, the CDR3 reads TGTGCCTGGAGTGTAACGCAGGCGGGCTACACCTTC. Its translation: CAWSVTQAGYTF.

This clone came up a few times. The chain employs TRBV7-9 and TRBJ2-1, with D unresolved. V was cut by 5 bases and J by 9 bases, with 8 bases left in between. This CDR3 has 11 amino acids. In germline, CDR1 is SEHNR, CDR2 FQNEAQ (reference sequence). The CDR3 spells CASSARGEQFF. The CDR3 coding sequence is TGTGCCAGCAGCGCTAGAGGTGAGCAGTTCTTC.

This clone has just a few counts. J is TRBJ2-3 and V is TRBV18, with D possibly TRBD1 on 7 matching bases. The CDR3 contains 13 residues. The germline V and J ends were trimmed by 6 bases and 4 bases, with 11 bases remaining between them. Germline V lookup: CDR1 KGHSH, CDR2 LQKENI. This CDR3 is CASSRGTADTQYF. For the CDR3, the DNA is TGTGCCAGCTCCCGGGGGACAGCAGATACGCAGTATTTT.

A few counts support this clone. The chain employs TRBV5-6 and TRBJ2-3; D not resolved. Germline CDR1 reads SGHDT; CDR2 reads YYEEEE. V lost 3 bases to trimming and J lost 9 bases, with 8 bases between them. The CDR3 has 11 residues. The CDR3 nucleotides are TGTGCCAGCAGCTGGAAGAGGACGCAGTATTTT. This codes for CASSWKRTQYF.

This clone was detected only a few times. The gene calls are TRBV7-9 and TRBJ2-3, with 8 bases matching TRBD2. The V segment lost 5 bases and the J segment 2 bases; nucleotides outside the gene matches: 6. This CDR3 has 15 residues. Germline V gives CDR1 SEHNR, CDR2 FQNEAQ (reference sequence). The CDR3 DNA reads as TGTGCCAGCAGCCCGGGGGGGACCATCACAGATACGCAGTATTTT. Translated, it gives CASSPGGTITDTQYF.

The CDR3 bases are TGTGCCAGCAGCTTAGCGTCAGGGGAGTACTACAATGAGCAGTTCTTC. Amino acids: CASSLASGEYYNEQFF. This chain links TRBV7-9 with TRBJ2-1, with a possible D match to TRBD1 (6 bases). CDR3 length: 16 amino acids. Germline V gene data show CDR1 as SEHNR and CDR2 as FQNEAQ (reference sequence). Trimming removed 0 bases at V and 3 bases at J, with 12 bases between.

The chain recombines TRBV7-3 with TRBJ2-2, with TRBD1 matching 12 bases. Looked up from germline, CDR1 is SGHTA and CDR2 is FQGTGA. This CDR3 contains 17 residues. The trim removed 5 bases at V and 4 bases at J, leaving 8 bases unmatched. The CDR3 loop is CASSPPGTGGRTGELFF. In DNA, the CDR3 is TGTGCCAGCAGCCCCCCCGGGACAGGGGGCCGCACCGGGGAGCTGTTTTTT.

This clone was recorded at least ten times. J is TRBJ1-2 and V is TRBV29-1; D is possibly TRBD1 (5 bases). The germline V and J ends were trimmed by 6 bases and 12 bases, with 8 bases remaining between them. Germline V gene lookup returns CDR1 SQVTM and CDR2 ANQGSEA. The CDR3 sequence is 8 residues long. CDR3: CSVGEHTF. The CDR3 nucleotides read TGCAGCGTAGGGGAACACACCTTC.

The V and J genes are TRBV25-1 and TRBJ2-3; a weak D match, TRBD2 (6 bases). Germline CDR1 MGHDK, CDR2 SYGVNS. V lost 8 bases to trimming and J lost 0 bases, with 15 bases between them. This CDR3 contains 15 residues. The CDR3 protein is CASSEAGYSTDTQYF. The CDR3 DNA sequence: TGTGCCAGCTCGGAAGCGGGCTACAGCACAGATACGCAGTATTTT.

This clone was seen a handful of times. V usage is TRBV7-2 and J usage is TRBJ2-6; maybe TRBD2 (5 bases). The CDR3 is 17 residues long. The V end was cut by 1 base, the J end by 4 bases, with 14 bases between. The germline V gene encodes CDR1 SGHTA and CDR2 FQGNSA. In nucleotides, the CDR3 is TGTGCCAGCAGCTTAGGGCTGGGAGTGGGCGGGGCCAACGTCCTGACTTTC. As protein: CASSLGLGVGGANVLTF.

This clone was detected only a few times. The chain recombines TRBV5-1 with TRBJ2-5; D is unresolved. V was trimmed by 3 bases and J by 1 base, leaving 7 bases between them. Germline V gene data show CDR1 as SGHRS and CDR2 as YFSETQ. The CDR3 has 13 residues. The DNA for the CDR3 is TGCGCCAGCAGCTACGCACTCCAAGAGACCCAGTACTTC. Protein sequence: CASSYALQETQYF.

The chain employs TRBV7-2 and TRBJ2-1, with 9 bases fitting TRBD2. Germline V gene lookup returns CDR1 SGHTA and CDR2 FQGNSA. This CDR3 is 17 amino acids long. Trimming cost V 5 bases and J 4 bases; bases outside gene matches: 12. The CDR3: CASSPLPGLALYNEQFF. The CDR3, as DNA: TGTGCCAGCAGCCCCCTACCGGGACTAGCCTTATACAATGAGCAGTTCTTC.

Notes on this clone: Other DNA sequences in the same sample also yield this CDR3. The chain couples TRBV28 to TRBJ1-2; D not resolved. The germline V and J ends were trimmed by 6 bases and 3 bases, with 5 bases remaining between them. Per germline, CDR1 MDHEN and CDR2 SYDVKM. The CDR3 is made up of 11 amino acids. The CDR3 spells CASRADYGYTF. CDR3 coding DNA: TGTGCCAGCAGGGCCGACTATGGCTACACCTTC.

The chain links TRBV7-3 to TRBJ2-5; 8 bases fit TRBD2. Germline assignment: CDR1 SGHTA and CDR2 FQGTGA. The CDR3 runs to 15 residues. The J segment lost 5 bases and the V segment lost 0 bases, leaving 5 bases of the junction unmatched. CDR3: CASSLTSGMGETQYF. The CDR3 DNA reads TGTGCCAGCAGCTTAACTAGCGGGATGGGGGAGACCCAGTACTTC.

A few counts support this clone. This sequence joins TRBV6-5 and TRBJ2-4; TRBD2 matches 7 bases. The germline V gene encodes CDR1 MNHEY and CDR2 SVGAGI. V gave up 4 bases and J gave up 0 bases; unmatched junction bases: 3. CDR3 size: 15 residues. The CDR3: CASSFSGLAKNIQYF. The CDR3 DNA sequence: TGTGCCAGCAGTTTTAGCGGGTTAGCCAAAAACATTCAGTACTTC.